This paragraph reports one T cell receptor (beta chain). The clone's antigen remains unknown. No much larger clone exists at a distance of one base, and base qualities are not known. This specimen belongs to a study of blood T cells in healthy people across ages (dated by TCRdb to 2013 to 2016). For context, the study as a whole: In model experiments, template switching captured roughly one uniquely barcoded TCR beta cDNA molecule for every two T cells. Age-related changes in TCR beta repertoire diversity were measured in the study by deep sequencing normalized with unique cDNA molecular identifiers. Donors were grouped into four age groups: young (average approximately 15 years), middle-aged (39), aged (approximately 58) and long-lived (just over 80). To avoid experimental bias, donors of different ages were distributed randomly across sequencing lanes. Two additional independent replicas of 1 million unique cDNA reads from the same blood draw were analyzed for two donors (one aged 18 to 30 and one aged 80 or older). The paper as a whole reports these results and caveats: As age increased, observed TCR beta diversity per million T cells dropped in a roughly linear way, and a significant reduction was already evident by age 40. Because donor CMV infection status was unknown, age-related changes in expanded clonotypes were potentially confounded. The percentage of naive T cells measured by flow cytometry correlated strongly with observed TCR beta diversity. Total diversity estimates from one million sequenced T cells were considered lower bounds and underestimates. Conclusive comparison of naive and antigen-experienced compartments was prevented by the profiling of bulk unsorted PBMCs. Compared with the aged group, more naive CD4+ T cells, fewer expanded clones and increased TCR diversity were shown by the long-lived group, suggesting age selection.

The donors were 40 or so Caucasian individuals from Russia, aged roughly 6 to 100 years, who were systemically healthy. About 9.8 milliliters of peripheral blood were drawn from each donor into EDTA-treated Vacutainer tubes. Ficoll-Paque density-gradient centrifugation was used to isolate PBMCs, with at least 6 million per sample. Total RNA was extracted from PBMCs with Trizol reagent, with at least 6 micrograms obtained per sample. For every donor, flow cytometry on a PBMC aliquot measured the percentage of naive CD45RAhigh/CD27high T cells. Library preparation used 5' RACE. The data were produced on an Illumina HiSeq 2500. A second PCR of about 6 to 11 cycles was performed with a sample-barcoded 5' primer and a J-beta primer mix. A template-switch 5' adaptor carrying 12 random nucleotides introduced a unique molecular identifier onto each TCR beta cDNA molecule. At least 2.5 million CDR3-containing paired-end reads were obtained from each sample. All of the RNA was converted into first-strand cDNA using the Mint cDNA synthesis kit, with a TRBC-specific oligonucleotide serving as the primer. Following uracil-DNA glycosylase treatment, all cDNA underwent a first 18-cycle PCR with the universal primers M1SS and BC2_uni_R. The authors processed their data as follows. For normalization, 1 million high-quality reads, each with a distinct molecular identifier, were randomly selected from each sample. Reads with shared molecular identifiers were discarded instead of being binned into consensus sequences. CDR3 identification, clonotype clustering and error correction used MiTCR with a Q25 quality threshold and the strictest error-elimination algorithm. Lower-bound total TCR beta diversity was estimated with a nonparametric unseen species model using Euler transformation. TCRdb trimmed public reads at Q25 via fastp, called clones via MiXCR and kept in-frame beta chains. Identical CDR3 protein sequences are pooled into one entry, listed with their most common genes and DNA. For this entry, the V and J calls and clone size follow TCRdb and not the study's own pipeline. The sample includes about 830,000 distinct CDR3 sequences, with roughly 60% observed a single time. Clones ranked in the top ten supply 28% of the sample.

From cysteine to phenylalanine, the CDR3 is 14 amino acids long. Just the 42-base CDR3 DNA is kept, in frame starting at base 1. At the junction V is shortened by 5 bases and J by 5 bases, with 15 bases in between. CDR1 SEHNR and CDR2 FQNEAQ are derived from the germline V gene (reference sequence). Sequencing was done on a sample of blood. The rearrangement joined TRBV7-9 to TRBJ2-5, with the D call perhaps TRBD1 or TRBD2, each one matching 5 bases. This receptor was obtained from a man aged 25 to 40 in good health. At the DNA level, the sequence is TGTGCCAGCAGCCTCGGGGCCCCCTGGGAGACCCAGTACTTC. Its protein is CASSLGAPWETQYF.